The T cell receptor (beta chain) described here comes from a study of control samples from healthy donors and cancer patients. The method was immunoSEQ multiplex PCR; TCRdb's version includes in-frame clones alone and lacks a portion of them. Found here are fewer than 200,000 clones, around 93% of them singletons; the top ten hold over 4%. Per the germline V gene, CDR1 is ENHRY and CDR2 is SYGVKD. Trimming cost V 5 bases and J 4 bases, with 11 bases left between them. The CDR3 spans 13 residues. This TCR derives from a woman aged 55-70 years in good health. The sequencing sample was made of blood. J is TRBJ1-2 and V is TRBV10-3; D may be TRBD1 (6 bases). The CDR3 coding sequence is TGTGCCATCAGTTCCGAGGGGGTCTATGGCTACACCTTC. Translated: CAISSEGVYGYTF.